This T cell receptor (beta chain) was documented in a study of response to subunit inactivated influenza vaccine. TCRdb used MiXCR to reprocess the RT-PCR reads, holding one entry per CDR3 protein. The data contain more than 700,000 distinct CDR3 sequences, about 20% of them singletons. The study, taken as a whole, reports: Authors suggested each seasonal flu vaccination may recruit only limited numbers of new T cells.

This clonotype was detected only a few times. Its antigen is undetermined. V dropped 0 bases and J dropped 5 bases, with 10 bases sitting between them. The germline V gene has CDR1 DFQATT and CDR2 SNEGSKA (reference sequence). This CDR3 contains 13 residues. The TCR sequence derives from a man over 45 who received an inactivated influenza vaccine. Sequenced here: PBMCs from blood, sampled more than 4 days after vaccination. The chain links TRBV20-1 to TRBJ2-5; no firm D call. CDR3 sequence reads: CSARDKGPETQYF. The DNA of the CDR3 is TGCAGTGCTAGAGATAAGGGTCCGGAGACCCAGTACTTC.